These T cell receptor beta chains were read from a single sample in a study of CD8 T cells in Susac syndrome. TCRdb called the immunoSEQ multiplex PCR reads again in MiXCR, with one record for every CDR3 protein. The data show tens of thousands of distinct CDR3 sequences, about 92% seen once. Input material: CD4+ T cells from PBMCs. These receptors all come from a human donor with Susac syndrome. Both conserved end residues are part of each CDR3. A D gene is named only where the DNA matches it firmly. Some rows mark clone size as missing; the rest say once, few, many or name a class of expanded clone.

clone_size	v_call	j_call	d_call	cdr3_aa	cdr3_nt
NA	TRBV7-2	TRBJ2-5	TRBD2	CASSSTTSATQYF	TGTGCCAGCAGCTCCACGACTAGCGCGACCCAGTACTTC
NA	TRBV12-3/TRBV12-4	TRBJ2-1	TRBD2	CASSEPGLEYNEQFF	TGTGCCAGCAGTGAACCGGGACTAGAGTACAATGAGCAGTTCTTC
NA	TRBV3-1	TRBJ2-5	NA	CASSHQQPSGQETQYF	TGTGCCAGCAGCCACCAACAACCATCGGGCCAAGAGACCCAGTACTTC
NA	TRBV5-1	TRBJ2-5	TRBD1	CASSLQGDQETQYF	TGCGCCAGCAGCCTGCAGGGGGACCAAGAGACCCAGTACTTC
NA	TRBV20-1	TRBJ1-2	NA	CSAQPYRQSYGYTF	TGCAGTGCCCAGCCCTATAGACAGTCATACGGCTACACCTTC
NA	TRBV12-3/TRBV12-4	TRBJ1-5	NA	CASSSDYQPQHF	TGTGCCAGCAGTTCAGACTATCAGCCCCAGCATTTT
NA	TRBV5-1	TRBJ2-7	NA	CASSRGTDFSEQYF	TGCGCCAGCAGCCGGGGGACGGACTTCTCCGAGCAGTACTTC
NA	TRBV6-5	TRBJ2-3	NA	CASSSGTGTDTQYF	TGTGCCAGCAGTTCCGGGACCGGAACGGATACGCAGTATTTT
NA	TRBV20-1	TRBJ2-7	TRBD1	CSARTGIAYEQYF	TGCAGTGCTAGGACAGGGATCGCCTACGAGCAGTACTTC
NA	TRBV6-2/TRBV6-3	TRBJ2-2	TRBD2	CASRTSGGTGELFF	TGTGCCAGCCGGACTAGCGGAGGCACCGGGGAGCTGTTTTTT
NA	TRBV6-6	TRBJ2-7	NA	CASSQTDYEQYF	TGTGCCAGCAGTCAAACGGACTACGAGCAGTACTTC
NA	TRBV18	TRBJ1-2	NA	CASSPTYRVDYGYTF	TGTGCCAGCTCACCGACCTACAGGGTAGACTATGGCTACACCTTC
NA	TRBV20-1	TRBJ1-3	NA	CSARVGSGNTIYF	TGCAGTGCTAGAGTAGGGTCTGGAAACACCATATATTTT
NA	TRBV10-3	TRBJ1-4	NA	CAISESHRVNEKLFF	TGTGCCATCAGTGAGAGTCACCGGGTTAATGAAAAACTGTTTTTT
NA	TRBV6-2/TRBV6-3	TRBJ1-2	TRBD1	CASSPSAGTGGTYGYTF	TGTGCCAGCAGCCCCTCGGCCGGGACAGGGGGCACCTATGGCTACACCTTC
NA	TRBV20-1	TRBJ2-1	NA	CSARKDATTSSYNEQFF	TGCAGTGCTAGGAAGGACGCGACAACTAGCTCCTACAATGAGCAGTTCTTC
once	TRBV27	TRBJ2-1	TRBD1	CASSLRGQGPYNEQFF	TGTGCCAGCAGTTTAAGGGGACAGGGACCATACAATGAGCAGTTCTTC
NA	TRBV15	TRBJ1-2	NA	CATSRDHSVTGYTF	TGTGCCACCAGCAGAGATCACAGTGTGACGGGCTACACCTTC
NA	TRBV25-1	TRBJ2-5	TRBD1	CASAPTGFLETQYF	TGTGCCAGCGCCCCGACAGGGTTCCTCGAGACCCAGTACTTC
NA	TRBV28	TRBJ2-7	NA	CASSSIPYPGNEQYF	TGTGCCAGCAGTTCTATCCCCTACCCGGGAAACGAGCAGTACTTC
NA	TRBV7-2	TRBJ2-7	NA	CASSFLRTNEQYF	TGTGCCAGCAGCTTCCTCCGGACTAACGAGCAGTACTTC
NA	TRBV29-1	TRBJ2-2	NA	CSVSGPNTGELFF	TGCAGCGTGTCCGGGCCGAACACCGGGGAGCTGTTTTTT
NA	TRBV20-1	TRBJ2-6	TRBD1	CSASNSQGQGFAGANVLTF	TGCAGTGCTAGCAATAGTCAGGGACAGGGGTTTGCTGGGGCCAACGTCCTGACTTTC
NA	TRBV11-2	TRBJ2-5	NA	CASSLFRVWEQETQYF	TGTGCCAGCAGCTTATTTAGGGTTTGGGAGCAAGAGACCCAGTACTTC
NA	TRBV9	TRBJ2-3	TRBD2	CASSDRGADTQYF	TGTGCCAGCAGCGATCGGGGGGCAGATACGCAGTATTTT
NA	TRBV19	TRBJ2-1	TRBD1	CASSIQDRPGVDEQFF	TGTGCCAGTAGTATCCAGGACAGGCCCGGGGTTGATGAGCAGTTCTTC
NA	TRBV6-1	TRBJ2-5	NA	CASSEGGVWETQYF	TGTGCCAGCAGTGAAGGGGGTGTCTGGGAGACCCAGTACTTC
NA	TRBV10-3	TRBJ2-5	NA	CAISEQVTEETQYF	TGTGCCATCAGTGAGCAGGTGACAGAAGAGACCCAGTACTTC
NA	TRBV2	TRBJ1-5	TRBD1	CASSTQGARQPQHF	TGTGCCAGCAGTACCCAGGGGGCTCGGCAGCCCCAGCATTTT
NA	TRBV7-8	TRBJ2-7	TRBD1	CASSLAGTEYEQYF	TGTGCCAGCAGCTTAGCAGGGACAGAGTACGAGCAGTACTTC
NA	TRBV30	TRBJ2-3	NA	CAWSRETGVADTQYF	TGTGCCTGGAGTAGGGAAACTGGGGTGGCAGATACGCAGTATTTT
once	TRBV15	TRBJ1-2	NA	CATSKDPVGIYGYTF	TGTGCCACCAGCAAAGACCCCGTTGGGATCTATGGCTACACCTTC
NA	TRBV7-3	TRBJ2-3	NA	CASSQELTDTQYF	TGTGCCAGCAGCCAGGAGTTAACAGATACGCAGTATTTT
NA	TRBV5-1	TRBJ1-2	NA	CASSLQLSYGYTF	TGCGCCAGCAGCTTGCAACTCTCCTATGGCTACACCTTC
NA	TRBV20-1	TRBJ2-5	NA	CSARQGRETQYF	TGCAGTGCTAGACAGGGGCGAGAGACCCAGTACTTC
NA	TRBV27	TRBJ2-6	NA	CASRVGHSGANVLTF	TGTGCCAGCAGGGTGGGTCACTCTGGGGCCAACGTCCTGACTTTC
NA	TRBV6-6	TRBJ2-5	NA	CASTPEGRLSQETQYF	TGTGCCAGCACTCCCGAGGGGAGACTTTCTCAAGAGACCCAGTACTTC
NA	TRBV3-1	TRBJ2-5	NA	CASSPGWSETQYF	TGTGCCAGCAGCCCCGGCTGGAGCGAGACCCAGTACTTC
NA	TRBV20-1	TRBJ1-1	NA	CSAREGAGLATEAFF	TGCAGTGCTAGAGAGGGGGCGGGATTGGCCACTGAAGCTTTCTTT
NA	TRBV11-2	TRBJ1-2	NA	CASSLAGNGYTF	TGTGCCAGCAGCTTAGCGGGGAACGGCTACACCTTC
once	TRBV6-1	TRBJ1-5	NA	CASRRWGQGGPDGNQPQHF	TGTGCCAGCCGGCGTTGGGGACAAGGAGGGCCCGATGGCAATCAGCCCCAGCATTTT
NA	TRBV12-3/TRBV12-4	TRBJ2-3	NA	CASSLYVKRTDTQYF	TGTGCCAGCAGTTTATACGTGAAACGCACAGATACGCAGTATTTT
NA	TRBV12-3/TRBV12-4	TRBJ2-1	TRBD2	CASRESGSSYNEQFF	TGTGCCAGCAGGGAAAGCGGGAGCTCCTACAATGAGCAGTTCTTC
NA	TRBV29-1	TRBJ1-2	NA	CSTGGNYGYTF	TGCAGCACCGGGGGTAACTATGGCTACACCTTC
NA	TRBV9	TRBJ2-3	TRBD2	CASSEGTSELTDTQYF	TGTGCCAGCAGCGAGGGGACTAGCGAGCTCACAGATACGCAGTATTTT
NA	TRBV18	TRBJ2-7	NA	CASTNQGLIYEQYF	TGTGCCAGCACCAACCAAGGACTTATCTACGAGCAGTACTTC
NA	TRBV7-3	TRBJ1-1	TRBD1	CASSSGQAAEAFF	TGTGCCAGCAGCTCGGGACAGGCAGCTGAAGCTTTCTTT
NA	TRBV9	TRBJ2-1	NA	CASSVAVTYNEQFF	TGTGCCAGCAGCGTAGCGGTAACATACAATGAGCAGTTCTTC
NA	TRBV2	TRBJ2-2	TRBD2	CASNERGATNTGELFF	TGTGCCAGCAACGAGCGGGGGGCTACGAACACCGGGGAGCTGTTTTTT
once	TRBV18	TRBJ2-1	TRBD2	CASSPGTSGPSYNEQFF	TGTGCCAGCTCACCGGGGACTAGCGGACCCTCCTACAATGAGCAGTTCTTC